This TCR beta chain was sequenced during a study of human T cells and chemical hapten exposure. Study background: DPC at 0.01% went onto the upper back in patch tests, read at 6 days.

This sample's time point: patch test 3, about 24 weeks after DPC sensitization. This sample's treatment: therapeutic diphenylcyclopropenone sensitization with weekly scalp DPC. Study-wide points: TCRs whose frequency exceeded 1 in 1000 remained the same following DPC sensitization.

Concerning this clonotype itself: The antigen remains unidentified.

TCRdb re-called the RACE reads through MiXCR, storing one row per CDR3 protein. This table has 180,000 or so distinct CDR3 sequences, roughly a quarter appearing once. This CDR3 spans 15 amino acids. Germline lookup yields CDR1 DFQATT and CDR2 SNEGSKA (reference sequence). V shed 1 base and J 4 bases; nucleotides not matched to a gene: 8. The rearrangement links TRBV20-1 to TRBJ1-2; 8 positions match TRBD1. The sequences come from whole blood, collected in connection with sensitization to the hapten diphenylcyclopropenone (DPC). The origin of this receptor is a middle-aged woman with alopecia areata. Some clones in this sample may be carry-over from other donors' samples. The CDR3 DNA reads as TGCAGTGCTAGAGCTCCTACAGGGGGAACCTATGGCTACACCTTC. It encodes CSARAPTGGTYGYTF.